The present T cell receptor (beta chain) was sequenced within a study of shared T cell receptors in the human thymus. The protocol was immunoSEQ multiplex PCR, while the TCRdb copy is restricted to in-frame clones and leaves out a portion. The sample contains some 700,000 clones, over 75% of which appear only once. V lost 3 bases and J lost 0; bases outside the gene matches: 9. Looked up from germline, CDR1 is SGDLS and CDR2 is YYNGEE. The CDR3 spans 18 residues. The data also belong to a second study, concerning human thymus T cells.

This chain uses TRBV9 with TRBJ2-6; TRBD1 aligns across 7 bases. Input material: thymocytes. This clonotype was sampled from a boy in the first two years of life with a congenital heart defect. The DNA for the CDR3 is TGTGCCAGCAGCGCCACGGACAGGTTCAGCTCTGGGGCCAACGTCCTGACTTTC. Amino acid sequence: CASSATDRFSSGANVLTF.